The sequence of this TCR beta chain was determined in a study of T cell repertoires in cytomegalovirus infection (dated 2019 in TCRdb). With respect to the entire study: Recently identified HLA-C-restricted CMV epitopes, whose presentation resists viral immunomodulation, were targeted by peptide stimulations together with well-studied HLA-B-restricted epitopes. Donor HLA type was relevant to the analysis, because carriage of CMV infection together with the matching HLA type was indicated by public TCR beta signatures.

CDR1 and CDR2, per the germline V gene, are SGHTA and FQGNSA. V sheds 7 bases and J sheds 4 bases, leaving 13 bases between their ends. The CDR3, cysteine through phenylalanine, is 13 amino acids long. Only CDR3 DNA remains: 39 bases, in frame from the first base. The sample's treatment or condition label is to be understood as: in vitro stimulation with specific CMV peptide epitopes to enrich CMV-specific T cells. The sample holds many counts of this clonotype. What antigen it recognizes has not been identified. No per-base quality is available; no much larger clone lies one base away. Instrument used: Illumina HiSeq 1500. TCRdb handled the public reads itself, with Q25 trimming in fastp and clone calling in MiXCR, and kept productive beta chains. When rows share a CDR3 protein, they turn into one entry using the most common DNA and genes. This sample is represented by around 900,000 distinct CDR3 sequences; 30% to 40% of them were singletons. The top ten constitute roughly 13% of the sample.

The study at large found these results: In both this cohort and an independent cohort of approximately 350 donors, the cumulative frequency of public TCR beta family members distinguished carriers of CMV infection plus the relevant HLA type. The ex vivo response was dominated by HLA-C-restricted CMV-specific TCR beta clonotypes, which also provided the single most frequent clonotype in two of eight donors.

The starting material was cultured CD8+ T cells from PBMCs, obtained from culture after CMV antigen stimulation. The sequence was collected from a human donor in good health (CMV status not recorded). Some clones in this sample may be carry-over from other donors' samples. The V gene is TRBV7-2 and the J gene is TRBJ1-2, with the D gene not clear enough to name. The DNA sequence is given as TGTGCCAGCACTCCCCAAGTTAGCTATGGCTACACCTTC. Its protein product is CASTPQVSYGYTF.